Listed below are T cell receptor beta chains from one sample, sequenced in a study of glioma-infiltrating T cells after dendritic cell vaccination. Profiling relied on immunoSEQ multiplex PCR, and the TCRdb table lists in-frame clones only, not all of them. Of about 50,000 clones detected, approximately 87% appear once; the ten largest clones hold around 8.3%. The sample here was blood, taken after dendritic cell vaccination. These receptors were taken from a human donor with glioblastoma. Both conserved end residues are part of each CDR3. A D gene is named only where the DNA matches it firmly. The size of a clone is reported for some rows only, either as once, few or many, or as a class for expanded clones.

CDR3 protein: CASSPPDRGQGLRGTEAFF
CDR3 DNA: TGTGCCAGCAGCCCCCCGGACCGGGGACAGGGGTTAAGGGGCACTGAAGCTTTCTTT
D gene: TRBD1
clone size: NA
V gene: TRBV7-9
CDR3 length: 19
J gene: TRBJ1-1

CDR3 protein: CASSLNPSGGIGELFF
CDR3 DNA: TGCGCCAGCAGCTTAAACCCCTCAGGGGGAATCGGGGAGCTGTTTTTT
D gene: TRBD1
clone size: NA
V gene: TRBV5-1
CDR3 length: 16
J gene: TRBJ2-2

CDR3 protein: CAWSVRGIGGYTF
CDR3 DNA: TGTGCCTGGAGCGTAAGGGGGATAGGAGGCTACACCTTC
D gene: NA
clone size: NA
V gene: TRBV30
CDR3 length: 13
J gene: TRBJ1-2

CDR3 protein: CATVQGLRTTEAFF
CDR3 DNA: TGTGCCACCGTACAGGGCCTTAGGACCACTGAAGCTTTCTTT
D gene: NA
clone size: NA
V gene: TRBV11-2
CDR3 length: 14
J gene: TRBJ1-1

CDR3 protein: CASSTTSGGAGETQYF
CDR3 DNA: TGTGCCAGCAGCACCACTAGCGGGGGGGCGGGAGAGACCCAGTACTTC
D gene: TRBD2
clone size: NA
V gene: TRBV7-2
CDR3 length: 16
J gene: TRBJ2-5

CDR3 protein: CACYRGGSYEQYF
CDR3 DNA: TGTGCCTGCTACAGGGGGGGCTCCTACGAGCAGTACTTC
D gene: NA
clone size: NA
V gene: TRBV30
CDR3 length: 13
J gene: TRBJ2-7

CDR3 protein: CASIRSQSGPHLIGQYF
CDR3 DNA: TGTGCCAGCATCCGGAGCCAGTCAGGGCCCCATTTAATAGGGCAGTACTTC
D gene: NA
clone size: NA
V gene: TRBV2
CDR3 length: 17
J gene: TRBJ2-7

CDR3 protein: CASVPGQGAYTEAFF
CDR3 DNA: TGCGCCAGCGTCCCGGGACAGGGGGCGTACACTGAAGCTTTCTTT
D gene: TRBD1
clone size: once
V gene: TRBV5-1
CDR3 length: 15
J gene: TRBJ1-1

CDR3 protein: CASSLSGLSSYNEQFF
CDR3 DNA: TGCGCCAGCAGCTTGTCGGGACTTAGTTCCTACAATGAGCAGTTCTTC
D gene: NA
clone size: once
V gene: TRBV5-1
CDR3 length: 16
J gene: TRBJ2-1

CDR3 protein: CASRGPNYEQYF
CDR3 DNA: TGTGCCAGCAGGGGGCCGAACTACGAGCAGTACTTC
D gene: NA
clone size: NA
V gene: TRBV28
CDR3 length: 12
J gene: TRBJ2-7

CDR3 protein: CASSLEQGEANYGYTF
CDR3 DNA: TGTGCCAGCAGCTTGGAACAGGGTGAGGCTAACTATGGCTACACCTTC
D gene: NA
clone size: NA
V gene: TRBV5-5
CDR3 length: 16
J gene: TRBJ1-2

CDR3 protein: CASSPPFEGYTF
CDR3 DNA: TGTGCCAGCAGTCCTCCATTTGAGGGCTACACCTTC
D gene: NA
clone size: NA
V gene: TRBV28
CDR3 length: 12
J gene: TRBJ1-2

CDR3 protein: CASSKGQGLYEQYF
CDR3 DNA: TGCGCCAGCAGCAAGGGACAGGGATTGTACGAGCAGTACTTC
D gene: TRBD1
clone size: NA
V gene: TRBV5-1
CDR3 length: 14
J gene: TRBJ2-7

CDR3 protein: CASSISHTPGSYEQYF
CDR3 DNA: TGTGCCAGTAGTATCTCACACACCCCTGGCTCCTACGAGCAGTACTTC
D gene: NA
clone size: NA
V gene: TRBV19
CDR3 length: 16
J gene: TRBJ2-7

CDR3 protein: CASSLARGGQETQYF
CDR3 DNA: TGCGCCAGCAGCTTGGCCCGTGGAGGACAAGAGACCCAGTACTTC
D gene: NA
clone size: NA
V gene: TRBV5-1
CDR3 length: 15
J gene: TRBJ2-5

CDR3 protein: CASSVYRGSSGANVLTF
CDR3 DNA: TGTGCCAGCAGTGTTTACAGGGGTTCCTCTGGGGCCAACGTCCTGACTTTC
D gene: TRBD1
clone size: NA
V gene: TRBV6-1
CDR3 length: 17
J gene: TRBJ2-6

CDR3 protein: CASSSTGQTGELFF
CDR3 DNA: TGTGCTAGCAGCTCGACAGGGCAGACCGGGGAGCTGTTTTTT
D gene: TRBD1
clone size: NA
V gene: TRBV7-7
CDR3 length: 14
J gene: TRBJ2-2

CDR3 protein: CASSLTGGRPQAFF
CDR3 DNA: TGTGCCAGCAGCCTCACGGGGGGTAGGCCTCAAGCTTTCTTT
D gene: NA
clone size: NA
V gene: TRBV7-3
CDR3 length: 14
J gene: TRBJ1-1

CDR3 protein: CASSIFGGNTEAFF
CDR3 DNA: TGTGCCAGTAGTATTTTCGGGGGGAACACTGAAGCTTTCTTT
D gene: NA
clone size: NA
V gene: TRBV19
CDR3 length: 14
J gene: TRBJ1-1

CDR3 protein: CASSQETGTNSYNEQFF
CDR3 DNA: TGTGCCAGCAGCCAAGAGACCGGGACAAACTCCTACAATGAGCAGTTCTTC
D gene: NA
clone size: NA
V gene: TRBV4-2
CDR3 length: 17
J gene: TRBJ2-1

CDR3 protein: CASSLGSGSQETQYF
CDR3 DNA: TGTGCCAGCAGCTTAGGTAGCGGGAGCCAAGAGACCCAGTACTTC
D gene: TRBD2
clone size: NA
V gene: TRBV11-2
CDR3 length: 15
J gene: TRBJ2-5

CDR3 protein: CASSPGDGQPQHF
CDR3 DNA: TGTGCCAGCTCACCAGGAGATGGTCAGCCCCAGCATTTT
D gene: NA
clone size: NA
V gene: TRBV18
CDR3 length: 13
J gene: TRBJ1-5

CDR3 protein: CASSPDGLNQPQHF
CDR3 DNA: TGCGCCAGCAGCCCGGACGGACTCAATCAGCCCCAGCATTTT
D gene: NA
clone size: NA
V gene: TRBV5-1
CDR3 length: 14
J gene: TRBJ1-5

CDR3 protein: CASGLAATYEQYF
CDR3 DNA: TGTGCCAGCGGACTAGCGGCGACCTACGAGCAGTACTTC
D gene: TRBD2
clone size: NA
V gene: TRBV2
CDR3 length: 13
J gene: TRBJ2-7

CDR3 protein: CASNQGLETYEQYF
CDR3 DNA: TGTGCCAGCAATCAGGGGTTGGAGACCTACGAGCAGTACTTC
D gene: NA
clone size: NA
V gene: TRBV7-2
CDR3 length: 14
J gene: TRBJ2-7

CDR3 protein: CASSLFGQANQPQHF
CDR3 DNA: TGTGCCAGCAGTTTATTCGGACAAGCCAATCAGCCCCAGCATTTT
D gene: NA
clone size: NA
V gene: TRBV27
CDR3 length: 15
J gene: TRBJ1-5

CDR3 protein: CASSLVQGSGTEAFF
CDR3 DNA: TGTGCCAGCAGCTTAGTCCAGGGATCGGGCACTGAAGCTTTCTTT
D gene: NA
clone size: NA
V gene: TRBV11-2
CDR3 length: 15
J gene: TRBJ1-1

CDR3 protein: CASSPRQGNSNQPQHF
CDR3 DNA: TGTGCCAGTAGTCCGAGACAGGGGAATAGCAATCAGCCCCAGCATTTT
D gene: TRBD1
clone size: NA
V gene: TRBV19
CDR3 length: 16
J gene: TRBJ1-5

CDR3 protein: CASSNGLAGSSYEQYF
CDR3 DNA: TGTGCCAGCAGTAACGGACTAGCCGGGAGCTCCTACGAGCAGTACTTC
D gene: TRBD2
clone size: NA
V gene: TRBV27
CDR3 length: 16
J gene: TRBJ2-7

CDR3 protein: CASRKGAGNQPQHF
CDR3 DNA: TGTGCCAGCAGGAAGGGGGCAGGCAATCAGCCCCAGCATTTT
D gene: TRBD1
clone size: NA
V gene: TRBV28
CDR3 length: 14
J gene: TRBJ1-5

CDR3 protein: CASSLASGLINQPQHF
CDR3 DNA: TGTGCCAGCAGCTTAGCGTCAGGCCTCATAAATCAGCCCCAGCATTTT
D gene: NA
clone size: NA
V gene: TRBV7-2
CDR3 length: 16
J gene: TRBJ1-5

CDR3 protein: CASSVGTGKSYEQYF
CDR3 DNA: TGTGCCAGCAGCGTAGGGACAGGGAAGTCCTACGAGCAGTACTTC
D gene: TRBD1
clone size: few
V gene: TRBV7-2
CDR3 length: 15
J gene: TRBJ2-7

CDR3 protein: CASRRQGLNTGELFF
CDR3 DNA: TGTGCCAGCCGGAGGCAGGGGCTCAACACCGGGGAGCTGTTTTTT
D gene: NA
clone size: NA
V gene: TRBV7-6
CDR3 length: 15
J gene: TRBJ2-2

CDR3 protein: CASSLKGQGYNSPLHF
CDR3 DNA: TGCGCCAGCAGCTTAAAAGGACAGGGATATAATTCACCCCTCCACTTT
D gene: TRBD1
clone size: NA
V gene: TRBV5-1
CDR3 length: 16
J gene: TRBJ1-6

CDR3 protein: CAWSATGGPGNEQFF
CDR3 DNA: TGTGCCTGGAGTGCCACGGGGGGGCCGGGGAATGAGCAGTTCTTC
D gene: TRBD2
clone size: NA
V gene: TRBV30
CDR3 length: 15
J gene: TRBJ2-1

CDR3 protein: CASSTWDRLNTEAFF
CDR3 DNA: TGTGCCAGCAGTACTTGGGACAGATTGAACACTGAAGCTTTCTTT
D gene: TRBD1
clone size: NA
V gene: TRBV6-6
CDR3 length: 15
J gene: TRBJ1-1

CDR3 protein: CASSVRQGSDTQYF
CDR3 DNA: TGTGCCAGCAGCGTACGACAGGGGTCAGATACGCAGTATTTT
D gene: TRBD1
clone size: NA
V gene: TRBV9
CDR3 length: 14
J gene: TRBJ2-3

CDR3 protein: CASSQVGGGPADTQYF
CDR3 DNA: TGTGCCAGCAGCCAAGTTGGCGGGGGGCCGGCAGATACGCAGTATTTT
D gene: TRBD2
clone size: NA
V gene: TRBV4-2
CDR3 length: 16
J gene: TRBJ2-3

CDR3 protein: CASSFYGRVTDTQYF
CDR3 DNA: TGTGCCAGCAGTTTCTACGGCAGGGTCACAGATACGCAGTATTTT
D gene: NA
clone size: NA
V gene: TRBV28
CDR3 length: 15
J gene: TRBJ2-3

CDR3 protein: CASNKRQDRSYEQYF
CDR3 DNA: TGTGCCAGCAATAAACGACAGGACCGCTCCTACGAGCAGTACTTC
D gene: NA
clone size: NA
V gene: TRBV6-5
CDR3 length: 15
J gene: TRBJ2-7

CDR3 protein: CASSQDTSGPYEQYF
CDR3 DNA: TGTGCCAGCAGCCAAGATACTAGCGGACCCTACGAGCAGTACTTC
D gene: TRBD2
clone size: NA
V gene: TRBV4-2
CDR3 length: 15
J gene: TRBJ2-7

CDR3 protein: CASSPAGQGYEQYF
CDR3 DNA: TGTGCCAGCTCACCGGCCGGCCAGGGCTACGAGCAGTACTTC
D gene: NA
clone size: few
V gene: TRBV18
CDR3 length: 14
J gene: TRBJ2-7

CDR3 protein: CASSAVRNTEAFF
CDR3 DNA: TGTGCCAGCAGCGCAGTCAGGAACACTGAAGCTTTCTTT
D gene: NA
clone size: NA
V gene: TRBV5-4
CDR3 length: 13
J gene: TRBJ1-1

CDR3 protein: CASSKGQGGYEQYF
CDR3 DNA: TGTGCCAGTAGTAAAGGACAGGGCGGCTACGAGCAGTACTTC
D gene: TRBD1
clone size: NA
V gene: TRBV19
CDR3 length: 14
J gene: TRBJ2-7

CDR3 protein: CASSLGTGVALSYEQYF
CDR3 DNA: TGTGCCAGCAGCTTAGGAACGGGGGTGGCACTATCCTACGAGCAGTACTTC
D gene: NA
clone size: NA
V gene: TRBV13
CDR3 length: 17
J gene: TRBJ2-7

CDR3 protein: CASSSPGQGQPQHF
CDR3 DNA: TGTGCCAGCAGCTCTCCGGGACAGGGGCAGCCCCAGCATTTT
D gene: TRBD1
clone size: NA
V gene: TRBV7-9
CDR3 length: 14
J gene: TRBJ1-5

CDR3 protein: CASSWQGAYNEQFF
CDR3 DNA: TGTGCCAGCAGCTGGCAGGGGGCCTACAATGAGCAGTTCTTC
D gene: TRBD1
clone size: NA
V gene: TRBV7-2
CDR3 length: 14
J gene: TRBJ2-1

CDR3 protein: CASSLALTGYGYTF
CDR3 DNA: TGTGCCAGCAGCTTGGCCCTTACGGGCTATGGCTACACCTTC
D gene: NA
clone size: NA
V gene: TRBV7-9
CDR3 length: 14
J gene: TRBJ1-2

CDR3 protein: CASSQTASNQPQHF
CDR3 DNA: TGCGCCAGCAGCCAGACAGCTAGCAATCAGCCCCAGCATTTT
D gene: NA
clone size: once
V gene: TRBV4-3
CDR3 length: 14
J gene: TRBJ1-5

CDR3 protein: CASSSQGAGVNEKLFF
CDR3 DNA: TGTGCCAGCAGCTCACAGGGGGCGGGGGTTAATGAAAAACTGTTTTTT
D gene: TRBD1
clone size: NA
V gene: TRBV11-2
CDR3 length: 16
J gene: TRBJ1-4

CDR3 protein: CAWSGQVSNEKLFF
CDR3 DNA: TGTGCCTGGAGTGGACAGGTATCTAATGAAAAACTGTTTTTT
D gene: NA
clone size: NA
V gene: TRBV30
CDR3 length: 14
J gene: TRBJ1-4

CDR3 protein: CASSGQGKGETQYF
CDR3 DNA: TGTGCCAGTAGCGGACAGGGAAAGGGAGAGACCCAGTACTTC
D gene: TRBD1
clone size: NA
V gene: TRBV19
CDR3 length: 14
J gene: TRBJ2-5

CDR3 protein: CASSQDSNQPQHF
CDR3 DNA: TGCGCCAGCAGCCAAGATTCTAATCAGCCCCAGCATTTT
D gene: NA
clone size: NA
V gene: TRBV4-3
CDR3 length: 13
J gene: TRBJ1-5

CDR3 protein: CASSPGGVDEQYF
CDR3 DNA: TGTGCCAGCAGCCCCGGCGGAGTAGACGAGCAGTACTTC
D gene: NA
clone size: few
V gene: TRBV7-9
CDR3 length: 13
J gene: TRBJ2-7

CDR3 protein: CASRAGGLYSNQPQHF
CDR3 DNA: TGTGCCAGCCGGGCAGGGGGGCTCTATAGCAATCAGCCCCAGCATTTT
D gene: TRBD1
clone size: NA
V gene: TRBV27
CDR3 length: 16
J gene: TRBJ1-5